The clone carrying this T cell receptor beta chain appeared once. This entry is derived from a study of T cell responses to AZD1222 COVID-19 vaccine. The CDR3 loop spans 13 amino acids. CDR1 SQVTM and CDR2 ANQGSEA come from the germline V gene. Trimming cost V 6 bases and J 8 bases; bases outside gene matches: 5. Method: immunoSEQ multiplex PCR; TCRdb's copy keeps in-frame clones and lacks some. Of tens of thousands of clones in the sample, around 80% were seen once. The rearrangement links TRBV29-1 to TRBJ1-6; TRBD1 matches 9 bases. Sequenced material: peripheral blood, taken on day 0 of AZD1222 vaccination. The clonotype was recovered from an adult in good health. CDR3 nucleotides: TGCAGCGTCAGGGACAGGGTGGATTCACCCCTCCACTTT. This translates into CSVRDRVDSPLHF.